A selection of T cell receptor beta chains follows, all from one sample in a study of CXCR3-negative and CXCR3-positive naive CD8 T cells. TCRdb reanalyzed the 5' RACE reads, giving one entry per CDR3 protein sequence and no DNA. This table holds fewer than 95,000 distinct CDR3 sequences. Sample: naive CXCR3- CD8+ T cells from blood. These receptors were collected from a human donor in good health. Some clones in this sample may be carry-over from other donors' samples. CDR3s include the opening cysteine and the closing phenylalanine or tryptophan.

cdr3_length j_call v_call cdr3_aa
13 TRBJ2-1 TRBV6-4 CASSPTEYNEQFF
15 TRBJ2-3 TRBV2 CASSRTGTSTDTQYF
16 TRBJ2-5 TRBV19 CASSIVLRDRAETQYF
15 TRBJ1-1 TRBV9 CASSNTGGFDTEAFF
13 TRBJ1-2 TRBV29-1 CSVEVASNYGYTF
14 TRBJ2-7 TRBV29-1 CSVFPGTGQNEQYF
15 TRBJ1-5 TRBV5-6 CASSLAAYSNQPQHF
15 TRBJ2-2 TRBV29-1 CSVEWGGRNTGELFF
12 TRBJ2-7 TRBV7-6 CASSPGQGEQYF
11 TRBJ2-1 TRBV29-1 CSVEGRGEQFF
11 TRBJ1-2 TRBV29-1 CSVDPGSGYTF
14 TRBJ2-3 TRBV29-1 CSVVPRQGIDTQYF
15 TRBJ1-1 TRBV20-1 CSARDPGRGDTEAFF
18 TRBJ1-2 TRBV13 CASSLAPGQALHNYGYTF
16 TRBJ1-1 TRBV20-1 CSARDPGGKAYPEAFF
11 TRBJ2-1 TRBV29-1 CSVELYNEQFF
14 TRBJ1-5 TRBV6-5 CASSYSTGDQPQHF
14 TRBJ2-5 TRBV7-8 CASSLITGTETQYF
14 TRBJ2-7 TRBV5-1 CASSTVAGDYEQYF
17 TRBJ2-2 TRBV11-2 CASSLDVWGEEDGELFF
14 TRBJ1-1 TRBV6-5 CASSLTGANTEAFF
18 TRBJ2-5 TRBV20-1 CSARDLTSGRAVQETQYF
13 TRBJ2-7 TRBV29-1 CSVEQGRPYEQYF
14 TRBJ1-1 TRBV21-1 CASSKEGGDTEAFF
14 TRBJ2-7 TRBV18 CASSPPDIAYEQYF
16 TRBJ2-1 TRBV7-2 CASSLVPPRQNNEQFF
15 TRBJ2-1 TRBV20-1 CSASERLAGYNEQFF
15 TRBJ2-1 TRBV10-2 CASSMSAGGDNEQFF
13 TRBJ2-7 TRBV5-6 CASSFGTPSEQYF
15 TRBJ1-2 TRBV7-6 CASSLSPGTNYGYTF
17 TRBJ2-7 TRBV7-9 CASSTLSPVVGAYEQYF
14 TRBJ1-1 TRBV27 CASSFLGGNTEAFF
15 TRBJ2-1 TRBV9 CASSFGTLPGDEQFF
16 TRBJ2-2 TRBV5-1 CASSLDPAGGTGELFF
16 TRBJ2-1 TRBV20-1 CSARSPGASSYNEQFF
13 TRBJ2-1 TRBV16 CAIWEGKRNEQFF
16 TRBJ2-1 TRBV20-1 CSARDPDSSSYNVQFF
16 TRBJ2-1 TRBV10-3 CAISESEYGAYNEQFF
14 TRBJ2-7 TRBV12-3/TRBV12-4 CASSPLGVSYEQYF
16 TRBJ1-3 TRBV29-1 CSVVKAQQSSGNTIYF
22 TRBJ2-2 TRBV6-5 CASSPLSPPFAGASSNTGELFF
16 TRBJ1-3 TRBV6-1 CASSVNSGMAGNTIYF
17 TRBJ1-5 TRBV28 CASSNYPRTVGRQPQHF
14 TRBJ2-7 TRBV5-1 CASSLGGNSYEQYF
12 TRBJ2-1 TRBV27 CASTVRGDEQFF
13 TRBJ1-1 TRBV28 CASTDRMNTEAFF
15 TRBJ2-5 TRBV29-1 CSASGTAFSGETQYF
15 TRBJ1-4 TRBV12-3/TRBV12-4 CASREHSSTNEKLFF
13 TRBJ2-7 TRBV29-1 CSVGDRGAYEQYF
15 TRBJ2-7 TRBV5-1 CASSLLGEGSYEQYF
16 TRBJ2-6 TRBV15 CATSREESSGANVLTF
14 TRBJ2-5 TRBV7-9 CASSLLAGKETQYF
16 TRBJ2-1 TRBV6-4 CASSDSPGTGLYEQFF
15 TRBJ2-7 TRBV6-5 CASSYASLGYYEQYF
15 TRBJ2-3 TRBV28 CASNGLAVSTDTQYF